This note documents a single T cell receptor beta chain sequence. The antigen remains undetermined. The sample is drawn from a study of cytomegalovirus exposure and HLA in healthy donors. Study details: The same platform was used for the roughly 120 validation repertoires and the approximately 670 first-cohort repertoires, a later analysis reported. Findings of the study overall: First-cohort TCR clusters were later found to tend to co-occur in the 120 or so validation repertoires.

Sequencing used immunoSEQ multiplex PCR; TCRdb keeps in-frame clones, though not all of them. This table holds approximately 160,000 clones, about 90% found once. Germline V CDR1 and CDR2: SEHNR, FQNEAQ (reference sequence). The trim removed 5 bases at V and 2 bases at J, leaving 5 bases unmatched. The CDR3 length is 14 residues. The sample comprised PBMCs. The chain carries TRBV7-9 and TRBJ2-7; 8 bases line up with TRBD2. This receptor was identified in a man in his late teens or twenties in good health and CMV-seropositive. The CDR3 protein is CASSPPGRAYEQYF. The CDR3 nucleotides read TGTGCCAGCAGCCCCCCCGGGAGGGCCTACGAGCAGTACTTC.